Shown below are 2 T cell receptor beta chains from a single sample sequenced in a study of OX40 agonist ivuxolimab in advanced cancers. Assay: immunoSEQ multiplex PCR; the TCRdb copy retains only in-frame clones and omits some. Of tens of thousands of clones listed, 75% to 95% are singletons. This material consisted of CD4+ or CD8+ T cells sorted from blood, taken in a trial of the OX40 agonist ivuxolimab. The receptors come from an adult with an advanced solid tumor such as melanoma, head and neck, liver or kidney cancer.

This clone showed up just once. The chain carries TRBV25-1 and TRBJ1-1; D is perhaps TRBD1 (5 bases). V dropped 4 bases and J dropped 6 bases, with 12 bases sitting between them. There are 13 residues in the CDR3. Germline lookup yields CDR1 MGHDK and CDR2 SYGVNS. CDR3 DNA sequence: TGTGCCAGCAGTGCCCCAGGGAGGCCTGAAGCTTTCTTT. It specifies CASSAPGRPEAFF. Together with reference TRBV25-1 and TRBJ1-1, the CDR3 gives the full variable domain: EADIYQTPRYLVIGTGKKITLECSQTMGHDKMYWYQQDPGMELHLIHYSYGVNSTEKGDLSSESTVSRIRTEHFPLTLESARPSHTSQYLCASSAPGRPEAFFGQGTRLTVV.

The rearrangement links TRBV7-2 to TRBJ2-7; 13 nucleotides line up with TRBD2. V shed 0 bases, J shed 3 bases, and the junction held 2 bases outside the gene matches. The CDR3 totals 16 residues. Germline CDR1 and CDR2: SGHTA and FQGNSA. The CDR3 bases are TGTGCCAGCAGCTTAGCGCGACTAGCGGGGGGCTACGAGCAGTACTTC. This codes for CASSLARLAGGYEQYF.